A selection of T cell receptor beta chains follows, all from one sample in a study of blood T cell repertoires in COVID-19. Here immunoSEQ multiplex PCR was the method, and the copy in TCRdb shows in-frame clones only, minus some. The data hold around 150,000 clones, with approximately 91% observed a single time. Sequenced material: peripheral blood. These receptors were taken from a man between 18 and 29 years old with acute or convalescent COVID-19. CDR3s include the opening cysteine and the closing phenylalanine or tryptophan. Each record gives: V gene, J gene, D gene, clone size, CDR3 protein, CDR3 DNA. A D gene is named only where the DNA matches it firmly. Clone size is not always given. Where it is, it says once, few, many or a class for expanded clones.

v_call: TRBV18
j_call: TRBJ1-1
d_call: TRBD1
clone_size: -
cdr3_aa: CASSLLQGANTEAFF
cdr3_nt: TGTGCCAGCTCACTACTACAGGGGGCGAACACTGAAGCTTTCTTT

v_call: TRBV5-1
j_call: TRBJ2-1
d_call: TRBD1
clone_size: -
cdr3_aa: CASRTYTGTGGNNEQFF
cdr3_nt: TGCGCCAGCAGGACGTACACCGGGACAGGGGGCAACAATGAGCAGTTCTTC

v_call: TRBV27
j_call: TRBJ2-3
d_call: TRBD1
clone_size: -
cdr3_aa: CASSWEDRGGTDTQYF
cdr3_nt: TGTGCCAGCAGTTGGGAGGACAGGGGAGGCACAGATACGCAGTATTTT

v_call: TRBV6-5
j_call: TRBJ1-3
d_call: TRBD1
clone_size: -
cdr3_aa: CASRRGQGGNTIYF
cdr3_nt: TGTGCCAGCAGACGCGGACAGGGCGGAAACACCATATATTTT

v_call: TRBV5-5
j_call: TRBJ2-7
d_call: -
clone_size: -
cdr3_aa: CASSSLGRVYEQYF
cdr3_nt: TGTGCCAGCAGCTCGTTAGGCAGGGTCTACGAGCAGTACTTC

v_call: TRBV2
j_call: TRBJ1-4
d_call: -
clone_size: -
cdr3_aa: CASSEVAGEEKLFF
cdr3_nt: TGTGCCAGCAGTGAAGTGGCAGGGGAGGAAAAACTGTTTTTT

v_call: TRBV11-3
j_call: TRBJ1-3
d_call: -
clone_size: -
cdr3_aa: CASSLDGVGGDDTIYF
cdr3_nt: TGTGCCAGCAGCTTAGACGGCGTTGGAGGGGACGACACCATATATTTT

v_call: TRBV2
j_call: TRBJ1-4
d_call: TRBD1
clone_size: -
cdr3_aa: CASSPARGQGGTNEKLFF
cdr3_nt: TGTGCCAGCAGCCCTGCCAGAGGACAGGGAGGAACTAATGAAAAACTGTTTTTT

v_call: TRBV27
j_call: TRBJ2-7
d_call: TRBD2
clone_size: -
cdr3_aa: CASSLATSGGFYEQYF
cdr3_nt: TGTGCCAGCAGTTTGGCGACTAGCGGTGGATTCTACGAGCAGTACTTC

v_call: TRBV6-5
j_call: TRBJ1-1
d_call: -
clone_size: -
cdr3_aa: CASTPWGGVNTEAFF
cdr3_nt: TGTGCCAGCACCCCATGGGGGGGCGTGAACACTGAAGCTTTCTTT

v_call: TRBV12-5
j_call: TRBJ2-7
d_call: TRBD1
clone_size: -
cdr3_aa: CASGLAAGQGVSYEQYF
cdr3_nt: TGTGCTAGTGGTTTGGCAGCGGGACAGGGCGTCTCCTACGAGCAGTACTTC

v_call: TRBV7-9
j_call: TRBJ1-4
d_call: TRBD1
clone_size: -
cdr3_aa: CASSWTGSLEKLFF
cdr3_nt: TGTGCCAGCAGCTGGACAGGGTCCCTTGAAAAACTGTTTTTT

v_call: TRBV7-2
j_call: TRBJ2-7
d_call: TRBD1
clone_size: -
cdr3_aa: CASSQRTGRFYEQYF
cdr3_nt: TGTGCCAGCAGCCAACGGACAGGGCGATTTTACGAGCAGTACTTC

v_call: TRBV10-3
j_call: TRBJ1-3
d_call: -
clone_size: -
cdr3_aa: CAISEQGSGNTIYF
cdr3_nt: TGTGCCATCTCCGAACAGGGATCTGGAAACACCATATATTTT

v_call: TRBV15
j_call: TRBJ1-2
d_call: TRBD1
clone_size: -
cdr3_aa: CATSGTGSAEHLSPQLNYGYTF
cdr3_nt: TGTGCCACCAGCGGGACAGGGTCGGCGGAGCACCTTTCCCCGCAGCTGAACTATGGCTACACCTTC

v_call: TRBV19
j_call: TRBJ2-3
d_call: TRBD2
clone_size: -
cdr3_aa: CASSILAGTHTDTQYF
cdr3_nt: TGTGCCAGTAGTATACTAGCGGGAACACACACAGATACGCAGTATTTT

v_call: TRBV24-1
j_call: TRBJ2-1
d_call: -
clone_size: -
cdr3_aa: CATSSPRRGDEQFF
cdr3_nt: TGTGCCACCAGCTCTCCCCGCAGGGGCGATGAGCAGTTCTTC

v_call: TRBV18
j_call: TRBJ2-2
d_call: TRBD2
clone_size: -
cdr3_aa: CASSPARTSGSGAGELFF
cdr3_nt: TGTGCCAGCTCACCCGCTCGGACTAGCGGGAGTGGCGCCGGGGAGCTGTTTTTT

v_call: TRBV20-1
j_call: TRBJ1-2
d_call: -
clone_size: -
cdr3_aa: CSVDSDYGYTF
cdr3_nt: TGCAGTGTGGACAGCGACTATGGCTACACCTTC

v_call: TRBV6-5
j_call: TRBJ1-2
d_call: -
clone_size: -
cdr3_aa: CASSYGQKYGYTF
cdr3_nt: TGTGCCAGCAGTTACGGGCAGAAATATGGCTACACCTTC

v_call: TRBV2
j_call: TRBJ1-6
d_call: -
clone_size: -
cdr3_aa: CASTSNSPLHF
cdr3_nt: TGTGCCAGCACCTCCAATTCACCCCTCCACTTT

v_call: TRBV5-1
j_call: TRBJ2-7
d_call: -
clone_size: once
cdr3_aa: CASSPGRGAFYEQYF
cdr3_nt: TGCGCCAGCAGCCCCGGTCGGGGGGCTTTCTACGAGCAGTACTTC

v_call: TRBV27
j_call: TRBJ2-5
d_call: TRBD2
clone_size: -
cdr3_aa: CASKGIGTSVETQYF
cdr3_nt: TGTGCCAGCAAGGGGATTGGGACTAGCGTAGAGACCCAGTACTTC

v_call: TRBV24-1
j_call: TRBJ2-5
d_call: -
clone_size: -
cdr3_aa: CATSDRTQYQETQYF
cdr3_nt: TGTGCCACCAGTGACCGGACTCAGTACCAAGAGACCCAGTACTTC

v_call: TRBV7-9
j_call: TRBJ2-1
d_call: TRBD2
clone_size: -
cdr3_aa: CASATTASAGWVGDEQFF
cdr3_nt: TGTGCCAGCGCTACCACTGCCTCAGCGGGATGGGTGGGCGATGAGCAGTTCTTC

v_call: TRBV5-1
j_call: TRBJ2-7
d_call: TRBD2
clone_size: -
cdr3_aa: CASRAVVAGGSYEQYF
cdr3_nt: TGCGCCAGCAGAGCCGTGGTAGCGGGAGGCTCCTACGAGCAGTACTTC

v_call: TRBV3-1/TRBV3-2
j_call: TRBJ1-6
d_call: -
clone_size: -
cdr3_aa: CASSQERLVVGSPLHF
cdr3_nt: TGTGCCAGCAGCCAAGAGAGACTGGTAGTGGGTTCACCCCTCCACTTT

v_call: TRBV6-5
j_call: TRBJ1-2
d_call: TRBD1
clone_size: -
cdr3_aa: CASTIKGASRYGYTF
cdr3_nt: TGTGCCAGCACTATCAAGGGGGCGAGTAGATATGGCTACACCTTC

v_call: TRBV4-1
j_call: TRBJ2-1
d_call: -
clone_size: -
cdr3_aa: CASSAWRGDEQFF
cdr3_nt: TGCGCCAGCAGCGCGTGGAGGGGCGATGAGCAGTTCTTC

v_call: TRBV30
j_call: TRBJ1-1
d_call: -
clone_size: -
cdr3_aa: CAWSMGRLNTEAFF
cdr3_nt: TGTGCCTGGAGTATGGGGCGACTGAACACTGAAGCTTTCTTT

v_call: TRBV5-1
j_call: TRBJ2-7
d_call: TRBD2
clone_size: -
cdr3_aa: CASSSPLAGGIHEQYF
cdr3_nt: TGCGCCAGCAGCTCACCATTAGCGGGAGGGATCCACGAGCAGTACTTC

v_call: TRBV5-1
j_call: TRBJ2-1
d_call: TRBD2
clone_size: -
cdr3_aa: CASSGAGGWNEQFF
cdr3_nt: TGCGCCAGCAGTGGAGCGGGGGGCTGGAATGAGCAGTTCTTC

v_call: TRBV5-1
j_call: TRBJ1-6
d_call: TRBD1
clone_size: -
cdr3_aa: CASRLDRGSSPLHF
cdr3_nt: TGCGCCAGCAGGCTGGACAGGGGTAGTTCACCCCTCCACTTT

v_call: TRBV24-1
j_call: TRBJ2-7
d_call: -
clone_size: -
cdr3_aa: CATKLGLPYEQYF
cdr3_nt: TGTGCCACCAAGCTGGGACTCCCCTACGAGCAGTACTTC

v_call: TRBV18
j_call: TRBJ1-1
d_call: TRBD1
clone_size: -
cdr3_aa: CASSPYQGAGIDTEAFF
cdr3_nt: TGTGCCAGCTCACCATACCAGGGGGCGGGAATAGACACTGAAGCTTTCTTT

v_call: TRBV9
j_call: TRBJ1-2
d_call: TRBD1
clone_size: -
cdr3_aa: CASSPSTARDRAYGYTF
cdr3_nt: TGTGCCAGCAGCCCTTCCACCGCCCGGGACAGGGCTTATGGCTACACCTTC

v_call: TRBV5-6
j_call: TRBJ1-5
d_call: -
clone_size: -
cdr3_aa: CASSFYAGFGQPQHF
cdr3_nt: TGTGCCAGCAGCTTTTACGCGGGGTTTGGTCAGCCCCAGCATTTT

v_call: TRBV6-5
j_call: TRBJ1-5
d_call: -
clone_size: once
cdr3_aa: CASSSGGWASNQPQHF
cdr3_nt: TGTGCCAGCAGTTCAGGTGGGTGGGCTAGCAATCAGCCCCAGCATTTT

v_call: TRBV5-1
j_call: TRBJ1-2
d_call: -
clone_size: -
cdr3_aa: CASSSGLSGNYGYTF
cdr3_nt: TGCGCCAGCAGCTCGGGCCTCTCGGGGAACTATGGCTACACCTTC

v_call: TRBV29-1
j_call: TRBJ2-1
d_call: -
clone_size: -
cdr3_aa: CSTGRSPLNEQFF
cdr3_nt: TGCAGTACCGGGAGATCCCCCCTCAATGAGCAGTTCTTC

v_call: TRBV6-5
j_call: TRBJ2-1
d_call: -
clone_size: -
cdr3_aa: CASMTIAVYGNEQFF
cdr3_nt: TGTGCCAGCATGACCATAGCGGTTTATGGGAATGAGCAGTTCTTC

v_call: TRBV10-1
j_call: TRBJ2-2
d_call: -
clone_size: -
cdr3_aa: CASRQTGNTGELFF
cdr3_nt: TGCGCCAGCAGACAGACAGGGAACACCGGGGAGCTGTTTTTT

v_call: TRBV11-3
j_call: TRBJ1-2
d_call: -
clone_size: -
cdr3_aa: CASSLDKTGVYGYTF
cdr3_nt: TGTGCCAGCAGCTTAGATAAAACAGGAGTCTATGGCTACACCTTC

v_call: TRBV5-1
j_call: TRBJ2-3
d_call: -
clone_size: -
cdr3_aa: CASSRDIPASLTQYF
cdr3_nt: TGCGCCAGCAGCCGGGACATACCCGCATCGTTAACGCAGTATTTT

v_call: TRBV2
j_call: TRBJ1-1
d_call: -
clone_size: -
cdr3_aa: CASSSRSMNTEAFF
cdr3_nt: TGTGCCAGCAGTTCCAGGTCCATGAACACTGAAGCTTTCTTT

v_call: TRBV14
j_call: TRBJ1-2
d_call: -
clone_size: -
cdr3_aa: CASSQNHRSLTVINYGYTF
cdr3_nt: TGTGCCAGCAGCCAAAACCATAGGTCCTTGACAGTGATTAACTATGGCTACACCTTC

v_call: TRBV7-2
j_call: TRBJ1-5
d_call: -
clone_size: -
cdr3_aa: CASSLETAKYSNQPQHF
cdr3_nt: TGTGCCAGCAGCTTAGAGACAGCGAAATATAGCAATCAGCCCCAGCATTTT

v_call: TRBV7-2
j_call: TRBJ1-5
d_call: TRBD1
clone_size: -
cdr3_aa: CASSPDRYNQPQHF
cdr3_nt: TGTGCCAGCAGCCCGGACAGGTACAATCAGCCCCAGCATTTT

v_call: TRBV18
j_call: TRBJ1-6
d_call: TRBD1
clone_size: -
cdr3_aa: CASSPGLGQGNSPLHF
cdr3_nt: TGTGCCAGCTCACCAGGATTGGGACAGGGCAATTCACCCCTCCACTTT

v_call: TRBV5-1
j_call: TRBJ2-7
d_call: TRBD1
clone_size: -
cdr3_aa: CASSFTGTGVYEQYF
cdr3_nt: TGCGCCAGCAGCTTCACCGGGACAGGGGTCTACGAGCAGTACTTC

v_call: TRBV5-8
j_call: TRBJ2-3
d_call: TRBD2
clone_size: -
cdr3_aa: CASSLAVAGVQYF
cdr3_nt: TGTGCCAGCAGCTTGGCCGTGGCGGGGGTGCAGTATTTT

v_call: TRBV6-5
j_call: TRBJ2-2
d_call: TRBD1
clone_size: -
cdr3_aa: CASSTGTGPGELFF
cdr3_nt: TGTGCCAGCAGCACCGGGACAGGACCCGGGGAGCTGTTTTTT

v_call: TRBV19
j_call: TRBJ1-5
d_call: TRBD1
clone_size: -
cdr3_aa: CASSLLAGTGGRQPQHF
cdr3_nt: TGTGCCAGTAGTCTCCTCGCCGGGACAGGGGGTAGGCAGCCCCAGCATTTT

v_call: TRBV9
j_call: TRBJ2-1
d_call: -
clone_size: -
cdr3_aa: CASSVGQLTSGLGSYNEQFF
cdr3_nt: TGTGCCAGCAGCGTAGGACAGCTAACCTCGGGCCTCGGCTCCTACAATGAGCAGTTCTTC

v_call: TRBV5-1
j_call: TRBJ1-2
d_call: -
clone_size: once
cdr3_aa: CASSLDDAAGGYTF
cdr3_nt: TGCGCCAGCAGCTTGGACGACGCGGCGGGTGGCTACACCTTC